The 23 T cell receptor beta chains below were found in one sample sequenced in a study of blood T cells in healthy people across ages. Through a sample-barcoded 5' primer and a J-beta primer mix, a second PCR was run for 7 to 11 cycles. TCRdb used MiXCR to reprocess the 5' RACE reads, holding one entry per CDR3 protein. The table has over a million distinct CDR3 sequences, roughly 24% seen once. The same sample was also studied in work on T cells of mothers and their children.

The sample taken for sequencing was blood. These receptors were taken from a girl aged 2-15 years in good health.

The gene calls are TRBV6-1 and TRBJ2-7, with 8 bases lining up with TRBD2. Trimming cost V 9 bases and J 3 bases; bases outside gene matches: 16. CDR1 is MNHNS, CDR2 SASEGT, per germline. This CDR3 is built from 16 residues. The CDR3 loop is CASWERELVMDYEQYF. As DNA, the CDR3 is TGTGCCAGTTGGGAGCGGGAGTTAGTTATGGACTACGAGCAGTACTTC.

Of note for this clonotype: A read error may produce the germline difference seen at one junction end. The chain uses TRBV5-6 and TRBJ1-2; D is perhaps TRBD1 (5 bases). The germline V gene encodes CDR1 SGHDT and CDR2 YYEEEE. This CDR3 is 15 amino acids long. CDR3 DNA sequence: TGTGCCAACAGCTTGGCCGGGGGATTAGACTATGGCTACACCTTC. It translates to CANSLAGGLDYGYTF.

This clonotype occurred a few times. The rearrangement joins TRBV20-1 to TRBJ2-1; 7 bases map to TRBD2. This CDR3 contains 15 residues. Germline CDR1 and CDR2: DFQATT and SNEGSKA (reference sequence). Trimming removed 4 bases from V and 5 bases from J; junction bases left unmatched: 11. The CDR3 region has the DNA TGCAGTGCTACGACCGGGACTACATACGACAATGAGCAGTTCTTC. Translated, it gives CSATTGTTYDNEQFF.

CDR3 sequence reads: CASVAPGDGYGYTF. CDR3 bases: TGTGCTAGTGTTGCCCCGGGGGATGGCTATGGCTACACCTTC. V is TRBV12-5 and J is TRBJ1-2; TRBD1 is a possible D gene (5 bases). The CDR3 runs to 14 residues. Germline V CDR1 and CDR2: LGHNT, FRNRAP. V shed 7 bases and J shed 4 bases, with 16 bases lying between them. Filled out from reference TRBV12-5 and TRBJ1-2, the complete variable domain reads DARVTQTPRHKVTEMGQEVTMRCQPILGHNTVFWYRQTMMQGLELLAYFRNRAPLDDSGMPKDRFSAEMPDATLATLKIQPSEPRDSAVYFCASVAPGDGYGYTFGSGTRLTVV.

This chain links TRBV4-3 with TRBJ2-5; no definite D call. The tail of the sequence fits TRBJ2-1 better, so the J call may be wrong. The CDR3 covers 14 residues. In germline, CDR1 is LGHNA, CDR2 YSLEER. This CDR3 reads CASSQDMVGEKQFF. The DNA for the CDR3 is TGCGCCAGCAGCCAAGATATGGTAGGAGAGAAGCAGTTCTTC.

The chain links TRBV3-1 to TRBJ2-2, with TRBD1 matching over 10 bases. CDR1 LGHDT and CDR2 YNNKEL come from the germline V gene (reference sequence). This CDR3 spans 16 amino acids. V dropped 5 bases and J dropped 3; count of bases not matched to a gene: 6. The CDR3 DNA reads TGTGCCAGCAGCACCCGAGGACAGGGGGACACCGGGGAGCTGTTTTTT. This translates into CASSTRGQGDTGELFF.

The gene calls are TRBV6-2 or TRBV6-3 and TRBJ2-5; no clear D. TRBJ2-1 matches the DNA end more closely, so the J call is doubtful. Germline CDR1 is MNHEY and CDR2 is SVGEGT. CDR3 length equals 12 residues. The CDR3 loop is CASYDTYNEQFF. CDR3 nucleotide sequence: TGTGCCAGTTACGATACTTACAATGAGCAGTTCTTC.

This clonotype has only a few counts. The genes are TRBV5-6 and TRBJ2-2; 7 nucleotides line up with TRBD2. The CDR3 loop spans 15 amino acids. J was trimmed by 4 bases and V by 6 bases; bases with no gene match: 9. CDR1 is SGHDT, CDR2 YYEEEE, per germline. CDR3 sequence reads: CASIRAGRTTGELFF. For the CDR3, the DNA is TGTGCCAGCATCAGAGCGGGAAGAACCACCGGGGAGCTGTTTTTT.

The chain is built from TRBV20-1 and TRBJ1-1; D gene unclear. Germline V lookup: CDR1 DFQATT, CDR2 SNEGSKA (reference sequence). CDR3 length: 10 residues. The CDR3 nucleotides read TGCATGGGCCAGTCCACTGAAGCTTTCTTT. Translated, it gives CMGQSTEAFF.

This clonotype was seen a handful of times. This chain uses TRBV7-2 with TRBJ1-2; 7 bases map to TRBD1. The CDR3 is 14 amino acids. Germline lookup yields CDR1 SGHTA and CDR2 FQGNSA. The V segment lost 5 bases and the J segment 4 bases; nucleotides outside the gene matches: 7. For the CDR3, the DNA is TGTGCCAGCAGCCACAGACAGGGCATCTATGGCTACACCTTC. Protein sequence: CASSHRQGIYGYTF.

This clonotype has just a few counts. The germline gene is not matched at one end of the junction; a read error may be the cause. The chain has TRBV4-1 and TRBJ1-5, with TRBD1 matching 9 bases. The CDR3 runs 17 residues. From germline, CDR1 is MGHRA and CDR2 YSYEKL. Here the CDR3 reads CASSQDGTGSSGQPQHF. CDR3 in DNA: TGTGCCAGCAGCCAAGATGGGACAGGGTCTTCAGGACAGCCCCAGCATTTT.

This clonotype was counted a few times. The genes are TRBV7-2 and TRBJ1-4; D perhaps matches TRBD1 (5 bases). Germline V CDR1 and CDR2: SGHTA, FQGNSA. Deletions cut 8 bases from V and 7 bases from J, with 20 bases between. CDR3 length: 15 amino acids. The CDR3 DNA reads as TGTGCCAGCGCCTACACAGGTACCACGGGTGAAAAACTGTTTTTT. Encoded protein: CASAYTGTTGEKLFF.

The chain combines TRBV3-1 with TRBJ2-3; D is perhaps TRBD1 (6 bases). V was cut by 1 base and J by 8 bases, with 16 bases left in between. The CDR3 is 15 amino acids. Germline V gene sequence: CDR1 LGHDT, CDR2 YNNKEL (reference sequence). CDR3 nucleotides: TGTGCCAGCAGCCAAGCGGCAGGGGTTCAGGGTACGCAGTATTTT. Translation: CASSQAAGVQGTQYF.

This clonotype was seen a few times. The chain links TRBV9 to TRBJ2-3; 11 bases line up with TRBD2. CDR3 length: 15 residues. CDR1 is SGDLS and CDR2 is YYNGEE in the germline V gene. V dropped 3 bases and J dropped 5; count of bases not matched to a gene: 5. CDR3 nucleotide sequence: TGTGCCAGCAGCGACCGACTAGCGGGACTAGATACGCAGTATTTT. Protein sequence: CASSDRLAGLDTQYF.

The chain uses TRBV9 and TRBJ1-2, with D uncertain. CDR1 is SGDLS and CDR2 is YYNGEE in the germline V gene. This CDR3 region has 13 residues. The ends were cut back, 0 bases at V and 0 bases at J, with 3 bases in the middle. The CDR3 nucleotides are TGTGCCAGCAGCGTAGCGACTAACTATGGCTACACCTTC. Translated: CASSVATNYGYTF.

The chain uses TRBV27 and TRBJ2-1, with D hard to call. V was clipped by 1 base and J by 2 bases, with 12 bases between them. This CDR3 region has 16 residues. Germline V gene lookup returns CDR1 MNHEY and CDR2 SMNVEV (reference sequence). CDR3: CASSLFVIPPYNEQFF. Here the CDR3 DNA reads TGTGCCAGCAGTTTATTTGTGATCCCGCCCTACAATGAGCAGTTCTTC.

At least ten counts were recorded for this clonotype. This rearrangement joins TRBV12-5 to TRBJ1-1; no reliable D call. CDR3 length: 11 residues. The ends were cut back, 7 bases at V and 4 bases at J, with 7 bases in the middle. The germline V gene has CDR1 LGHNT and CDR2 FRNRAP. The CDR3 here is CASEGGTEAFF. CDR3 in DNA: TGTGCTAGTGAAGGCGGCACTGAAGCTTTCTTT.

CDR3 residues: CASSQDIGTWAEELFF. DNA of the CDR3: TGCGCCAGCAGCCAAGATATCGGCACATGGGCCGAGGAGCTGTTTTTT. The chain uses TRBV4-3 and TRBJ2-2; D is undetermined. The V end was cut by 0 bases, the J end by 10 bases, with 18 bases between. Germline V gives CDR1 LGHNA, CDR2 YSLEER. The CDR3 extends over 16 amino acids.

This clonotype was seen a few times. The chain couples TRBV28 to TRBJ2-7, with D unresolved. V was trimmed by 6 bases and J by 3 bases, leaving 18 bases between them. The CDR3 contains 15 residues. Germline CDR1 is MDHEN and CDR2 is SYDVKM. The CDR3 here is CASSPIPTDLYEQYF. CDR3 DNA sequence: TGTGCCAGCAGCCCTATCCCCACAGATCTCTACGAGCAGTACTTC.

The rearrangement joins TRBV7-9 to TRBJ2-1; the D gene is possibly TRBD2 (5 bases). CDR1 and CDR2 from the germline V gene are SEHNR and FQNEAQ (reference sequence). The V end lost 5 bases, the J end lost 2 bases, and 13 bases lay between the germline ends. The CDR3 is made up of 15 amino acids. The CDR3 spells CASSGSGNAYNEQFF. In nucleotides, the CDR3 is TGTGCCAGCAGCGGATCCGGGAACGCCTACAATGAGCAGTTCTTC.

In this sample, this clonotype turned up a few times. V and J are TRBV4-1 and TRBJ2-5, with D uncertain. V was pared by 1 base and J by 3 bases, with 6 bases between. The CDR3 runs to 13 residues. The germline CDR1 and CDR2 sequences are MGHRA and YSYEKL. CDR3 residues: CASSQVEEETQYF. The CDR3 DNA reads as TGCGCCAGCAGCCAAGTAGAGGAAGAGACCCAGTACTTC.

The rearrangement links TRBV6-5 to TRBJ2-1; no definite D call. The CDR3 has 14 amino acids. V lost 2 bases to trimming and J lost 8 bases, with 13 bases between them. Germline CDR1 is MNHEY and CDR2 is SVGAGI. CDR3 in amino acids: CASSYLEGTDEQFF. CDR3 DNA: TGTGCCAGCAGTTACCTCGAAGGTACTGATGAGCAGTTCTTC.

V usage is TRBV9 and J usage is TRBJ2-5; D perhaps matches TRBD2 (7 bases). The J call may be in error: the DNA end matches TRBJ2-1 better. From germline, CDR1 is SGDLS and CDR2 YYNGEE. The CDR3 is 15 residues long. The CDR3: CASSTHPEGGNEQFF. As DNA, the CDR3 is TGTGCCAGCAGCACCCACCCGGAGGGGGGGAATGAGCAGTTCTTC.